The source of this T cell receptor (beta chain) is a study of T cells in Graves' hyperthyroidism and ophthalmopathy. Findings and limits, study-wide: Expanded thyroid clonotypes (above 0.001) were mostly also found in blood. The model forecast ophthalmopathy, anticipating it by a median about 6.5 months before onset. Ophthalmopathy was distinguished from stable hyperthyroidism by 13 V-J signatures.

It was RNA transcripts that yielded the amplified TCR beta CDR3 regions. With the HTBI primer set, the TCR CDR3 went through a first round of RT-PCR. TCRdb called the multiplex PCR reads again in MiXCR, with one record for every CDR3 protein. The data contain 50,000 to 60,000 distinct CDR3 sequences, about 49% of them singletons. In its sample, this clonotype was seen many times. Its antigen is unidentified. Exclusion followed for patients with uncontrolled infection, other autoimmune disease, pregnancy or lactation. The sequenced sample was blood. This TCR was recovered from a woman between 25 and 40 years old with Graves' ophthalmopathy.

The CDR3 DNA is TGTGCCAGCAGATCGGGACAGGGGGCGATCGAGCAGTACTTC. This encodes CASRSGQGAIEQYF. V and J are TRBV28 and TRBJ2-7; 12 bases map to TRBD1. The V and J ends lost 6 bases and 6 bases, in that order; junction bases with no gene match: 6. Germline V gene sequence: CDR1 MDHEN, CDR2 SYDVKM. The CDR3 loop spans 14 amino acids.